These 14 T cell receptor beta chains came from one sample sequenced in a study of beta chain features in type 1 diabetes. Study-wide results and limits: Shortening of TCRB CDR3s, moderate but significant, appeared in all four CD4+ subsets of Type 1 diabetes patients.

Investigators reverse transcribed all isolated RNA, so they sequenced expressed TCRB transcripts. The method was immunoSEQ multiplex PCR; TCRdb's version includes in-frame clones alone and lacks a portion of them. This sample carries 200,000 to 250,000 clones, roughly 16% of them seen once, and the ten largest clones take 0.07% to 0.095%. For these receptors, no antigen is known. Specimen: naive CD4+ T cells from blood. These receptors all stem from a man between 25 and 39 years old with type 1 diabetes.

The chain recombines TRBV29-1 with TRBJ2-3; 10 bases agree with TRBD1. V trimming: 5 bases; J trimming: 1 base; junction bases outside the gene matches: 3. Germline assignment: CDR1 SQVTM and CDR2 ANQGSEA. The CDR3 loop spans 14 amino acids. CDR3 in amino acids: CSVYGTGGTDTQYF. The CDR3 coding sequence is TGCAGCGTTTACGGGACAGGGGGCACAGATACGCAGTATTTT.

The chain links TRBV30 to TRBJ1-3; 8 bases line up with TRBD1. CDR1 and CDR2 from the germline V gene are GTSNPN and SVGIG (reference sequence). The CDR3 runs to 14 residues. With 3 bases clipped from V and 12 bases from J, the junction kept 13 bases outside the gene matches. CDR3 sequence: CAWSFGQGLPIIYF. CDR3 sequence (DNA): TGTGCCTGGAGCTTCGGACAGGGCCTCCCCATCATATATTTT. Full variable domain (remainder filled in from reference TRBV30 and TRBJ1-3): SQTIHQWPATLVQPVGSPLSLECTVEGTSNPNLYWYRQAAGRGLQLLFYSVGIGQISSEVPQNLSASRPQDRQFILSSKKLLLSDSGFYLCAWSFGQGLPIIYFGEGSWLTVV.

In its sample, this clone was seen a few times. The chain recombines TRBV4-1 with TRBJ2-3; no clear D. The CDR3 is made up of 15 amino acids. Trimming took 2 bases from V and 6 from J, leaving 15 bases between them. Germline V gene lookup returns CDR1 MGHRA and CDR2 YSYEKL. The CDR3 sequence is CASSQSSAEWDTQYF. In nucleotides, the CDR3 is TGCGCCAGCAGCCAATCTTCGGCAGAATGGGATACGCAGTATTTT.

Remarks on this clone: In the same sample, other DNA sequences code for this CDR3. CDR3 coding DNA: TGTGCCAGCAGCCCAGGGACTAGCGGCCAAGAGACCCAGTACTTC. This translates into CASSPGTSGQETQYF. J is TRBJ2-5 and V is TRBV9; 11 nucleotides agree with TRBD2. Germline V gene lookup returns CDR1 SGDLS and CDR2 YYNGEE. The CDR3 spans 15 residues. V trimming: 4 bases; J trimming: 1 base; junction bases outside the gene matches: 3.

DNA of the CDR3: TGTGCCAGCAGCTCTTCTTGGGACCCCGTATTCTTC. Encoded protein: CASSSSWDPVFF. J is TRBJ2-1 and V is TRBV7-9, with D perhaps matching TRBD1 or TRBD2 (5 bases each). This CDR3 has 12 amino acids. The V gene lost 4 bases and the J gene lost 16 bases, with 17 bases spanning the gap. Germline CDR1 reads SEHNR; CDR2 reads FQNEAQ (reference sequence).

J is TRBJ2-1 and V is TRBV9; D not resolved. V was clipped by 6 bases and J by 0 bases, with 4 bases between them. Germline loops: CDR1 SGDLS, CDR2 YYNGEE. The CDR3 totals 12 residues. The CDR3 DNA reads TGTGCCAGCAAGAGCTCCTACAATGAGCAGTTCTTC. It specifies CASKSSYNEQFF.

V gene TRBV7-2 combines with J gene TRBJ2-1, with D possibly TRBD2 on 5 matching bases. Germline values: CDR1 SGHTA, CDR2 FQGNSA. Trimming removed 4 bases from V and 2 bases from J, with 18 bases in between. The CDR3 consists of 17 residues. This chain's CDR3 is CASSSSGYVTTYNEQFF. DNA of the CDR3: TGTGCCAGCAGCTCGAGCGGTTACGTAACAACCTACAATGAGCAGTTCTTC.

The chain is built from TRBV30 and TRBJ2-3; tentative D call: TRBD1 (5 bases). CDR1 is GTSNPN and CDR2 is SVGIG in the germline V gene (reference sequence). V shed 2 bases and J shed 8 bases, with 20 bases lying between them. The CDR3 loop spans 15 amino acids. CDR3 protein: CAWSSTGGVIGTQYF. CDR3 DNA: TGTGCCTGGAGTTCCACAGGTGGGGTGATTGGTACGCAGTATTTT.

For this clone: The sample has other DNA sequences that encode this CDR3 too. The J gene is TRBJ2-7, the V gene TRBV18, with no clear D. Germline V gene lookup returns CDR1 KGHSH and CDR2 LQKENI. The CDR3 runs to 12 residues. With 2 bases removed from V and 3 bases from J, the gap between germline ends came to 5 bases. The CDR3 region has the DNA TGTGCCAGCTCACCAGGGGTCTACGAGCAGTACTTC. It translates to CASSPGVYEQYF.

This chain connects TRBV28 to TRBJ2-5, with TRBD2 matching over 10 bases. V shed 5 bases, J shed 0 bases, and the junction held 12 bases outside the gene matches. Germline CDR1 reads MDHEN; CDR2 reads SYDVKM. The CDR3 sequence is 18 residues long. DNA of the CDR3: TGTGCCAGCAGTCGAGCCGGGACTAGCGTCGCGTACCAAGAGACCCAGTACTTC. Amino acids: CASSRAGTSVAYQETQYF. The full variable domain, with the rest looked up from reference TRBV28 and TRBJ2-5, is DVKVTQSSRYLVKRTGEKVFLECVQDMDHENMFWYRQDPGLGLRLIYFSYDVKMKEKGDIPEGYSVSREKKERFSLILESASTNQTSMYLCASSRAGTSVAYQETQYFGPGTRLLVL.

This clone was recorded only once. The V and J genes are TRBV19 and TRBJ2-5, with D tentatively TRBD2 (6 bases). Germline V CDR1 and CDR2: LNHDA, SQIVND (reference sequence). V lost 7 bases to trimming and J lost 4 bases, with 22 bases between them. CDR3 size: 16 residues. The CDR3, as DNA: TGTGCCAGTAACCACCCCGGAGGGACTGTAGGAGAGACCCAGTACTTC. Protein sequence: CASNHPGGTVGETQYF.

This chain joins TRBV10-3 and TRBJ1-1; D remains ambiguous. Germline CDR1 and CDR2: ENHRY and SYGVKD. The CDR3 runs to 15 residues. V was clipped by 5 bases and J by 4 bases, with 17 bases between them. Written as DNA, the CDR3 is TGTGCCATCAGTCAAAGGGAGGGTTTGGGCACTGAAGCTTTCTTT. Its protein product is CAISQREGLGTEAFF.

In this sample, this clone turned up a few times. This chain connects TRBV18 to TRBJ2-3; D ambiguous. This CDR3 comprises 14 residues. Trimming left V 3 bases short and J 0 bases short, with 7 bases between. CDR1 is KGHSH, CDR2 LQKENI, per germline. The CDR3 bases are TGTGCCAGCTCACCGACAAGCAGCACAGATACGCAGTATTTT. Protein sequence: CASSPTSSTDTQYF.

CDR3 sequence (DNA): TGTGCCAGCAGCACTCACATGAACACTGAAGCTTTCTTT. Translated, it gives CASSTHMNTEAFF. V and J are TRBV9 and TRBJ1-1; no clear D. Germline CDR1 is SGDLS and CDR2 is YYNGEE. Trimming stripped 4 bases from V and 0 bases from J, with 7 bases between. The CDR3 is 13 residues long.